Below are 22 T cell receptor beta chains sequenced from a single sample in a study of CD8 T cells in Susac syndrome. The authors reverse transcribed 0.5 to 1 ug RNA with random hexamers. TCRdb passed the immunoSEQ multiplex PCR reads through MiXCR, listing each CDR3 protein once. The sample holds under 200,000 distinct CDR3 sequences, about 91% seen once. Sequencing used CD4+ T cells from PBMCs. These receptors were taken from a human donor with Susac syndrome.

The V gene is TRBV20-1, the J gene TRBJ1-5; 7 nucleotides agree with TRBD1. The CDR3 length is 14 residues. The germline V gene encodes CDR1 DFQATT and CDR2 SNEGSKA (reference sequence). J lost 7 bases, V lost 3 bases, and 9 bases had no gene match. The CDR3 DNA reads TGCAGTGCTAGGGGTGACAGGGATGGACAGCCCCAGCATTTT. Protein: CSARGDRDGQPQHF.

The rearrangement uses TRBV4-1 and TRBJ2-6; a weak D match, TRBD1 (6 bases). Trimming pared 0 bases from V and 0 bases from J, leaving 9 bases between. The CDR3 length is 17 residues. The germline CDR1 and CDR2 sequences are MGHRA and YSYEKL. Here the CDR3 reads CASSQEGALSGANVLTF. Here the CDR3 DNA reads TGCGCCAGCAGCCAAGAGGGGGCGCTCTCTGGGGCCAACGTCCTGACTTTC.

This clonotype came up once. The rearrangement links TRBV7-2 to TRBJ1-1; D not certain. CDR3 length equals 15 residues. The germline V gene encodes CDR1 SGHTA and CDR2 FQGNSA. V lost 3 bases to trimming and J lost 2 bases, with 13 bases between them. CDR3 in DNA: TGTGCCAGCAGCTTGTTTGGCAGACTCAACACTGAAGCTTTCTTT. Its translation is CASSLFGRLNTEAFF.

The gene calls are TRBV4-2 and TRBJ2-1; tentative D call: TRBD2 (7 bases). V lost 4 bases to trimming and J lost 4 bases, with 20 bases between them. The CDR3 loop spans 17 amino acids. Looked up from germline, CDR1 is LGHNA and CDR2 is YNFKEQ. CDR3: CASSPRGGGDLYNEQFF. CDR3 sequence (DNA): TGTGCCAGCAGCCCTAGAGGCGGGGGCGACCTTTACAATGAGCAGTTCTTC.

Only one count was recorded for this clonotype. This sequence joins TRBV12-3 or TRBV12-4 and TRBJ1-6; no reliable D call. This CDR3 has 14 amino acids. V lost 3 bases to trimming and J lost 7 bases, with 10 bases between them. CDR3 sequence (DNA): TGTGCCAGCAGTTTGCGGCAGGAGAATTCACCCCTCCACTTT. It is translated as CASSLRQENSPLHF.

The V and J genes are TRBV7-9 and TRBJ2-3; tentatively, D is TRBD2 (6 bases). CDR3 size: 16 residues. The ends were cut back, 0 bases at V and 2 bases at J, with 12 bases in the middle. Germline V gene data show CDR1 as SEHNR and CDR2 as FQNEAQ (reference sequence). CDR3 sequence (DNA): TGTGCCAGCAGCTTAGCCGGGACTCTCAACACAGATACGCAGTATTTT. Amino acids: CASSLAGTLNTDTQYF.

The chain combines TRBV5-1 with TRBJ1-4; no firm D call. The CDR3 is made up of 14 amino acids. Trimming took off 3 bases at V and 8 bases at J, with 14 bases between the two ends. The germline V gene encodes CDR1 SGHRS and CDR2 YFSETQ. CDR3 in DNA: TGCGCCAGCAGCTCCGCCGGGCAGGACGAAAAACTGTTTTTT. Protein product: CASSSAGQDEKLFF.

The chain couples TRBV12-3 or TRBV12-4 to TRBJ1-1; no reliable D call. With 7 bases removed from V and 5 bases from J, the gap between germline ends came to 17 bases. The CDR3 totals 14 residues. The CDR3 DNA sequence: TGTGCCAGCATCCCTGGCTACAGAGGGACTGAAGCTTTCTTT. Translated: CASIPGYRGTEAFF.

The J gene is TRBJ2-7, the V gene TRBV20-1, with 8 bases lining up with TRBD2. Losses at the gene ends were 5 bases for V and 5 bases for J; bases not matched to a gene: 11. This CDR3 spans 14 amino acids. Germline CDR1 DFQATT, CDR2 SNEGSKA (reference sequence). In DNA form, the CDR3 reads TGCAGTGCTCGGACGGGGGGGGGCCGGAACGAGCAGTACTTC. Protein sequence: CSARTGGGRNEQYF.

This clonotype turned up a few times. The V call is TRBV5-1, the J call TRBJ2-5; the D is unclear. V dropped 0 bases and J dropped 0 bases, with 3 bases sitting between them. There are 13 residues in the CDR3. Germline CDR1 is SGHRS and CDR2 is YFSETQ. The CDR3 region is CASSLGNQETQYF. CDR3 bases: TGCGCCAGCAGCTTGGGAAACCAAGAGACCCAGTACTTC.

The genes are TRBV10-3 and TRBJ1-1; a possible D gene is TRBD1 (5 bases). Germline V lookup: CDR1 ENHRY, CDR2 SYGVKD. CDR3 size: 15 residues. The V end was cut by 7 bases, the J end by 2 bases, with 17 bases between. DNA of the CDR3: TGTGCCATCACGCAGGGAGCTGGAGTAAACACTGAAGCTTTCTTT. Residues: CAITQGAGVNTEAFF.

This rearrangement joins TRBV28 to TRBJ2-7, with a weak D call TRBD2 (5 bases). CDR1 MDHEN and CDR2 SYDVKM come from the germline V gene. The CDR3 sequence is 12 residues long. V lost 4 bases and J 3 bases, leaving 7 bases between the germline ends. The CDR3 sequence: CASSYRDYEQYF. The CDR3 region has the DNA TGTGCCAGCAGTTACCGGGACTACGAGCAGTACTTC. The whole variable domain, filled in from reference TRBV28 and TRBJ2-7, reads DVKVTQSSRYLVKRTGEKVFLECVQDMDHENMFWYRQDPGLGLRLIYFSYDVKMKEKGDIPEGYSVSREKKERFSLILESASTNQTSMYLCASSYRDYEQYFGPGTRLTVT.

This clonotype was detected a few times. The genes are TRBV10-3 and TRBJ1-5; 7 bases line up with TRBD1. The CDR3 extends over 14 amino acids. J was trimmed by 1 base and V by 10 bases; bases with no gene match: 7. CDR1 is ENHRY and CDR2 is SYGVKD in the germline V gene. CDR3 nucleotide sequence: TGTGCCAGTAGTGACAGGGCCAGCAATCAGCCCCAGCATTTT. Its protein is CASSDRASNQPQHF.

The chain uses TRBV5-1 and TRBJ2-7; maybe TRBD2 (5 bases). The germline CDR1 and CDR2 sequences are SGHRS and YFSETQ. The CDR3 consists of 14 residues. Trimming removed 0 bases from V and 4 bases from J, with 11 bases in between. CDR3 nucleotides: TGCGCCAGCAGCTTGGACAGCAGGACTTACGAGCAGTACTTC. This sequence encodes CASSLDSRTYEQYF.

This clonotype was found once. In nucleotides, the CDR3 is TGCGCCAGCAGCCCGAGGGAGGGCCCTCACGAGCAGTACTTC. It yields the protein CASSPREGPHEQYF. The V call is TRBV5-1, the J call TRBJ2-7; TRBD2 matches 7 bases. The CDR3 runs to 14 residues. CDR1 and CDR2 (germline): SGHRS, YFSETQ. The junction had 9 bases not matched to a gene; V was cut back by 4 bases and J by 5 bases. The full variable domain, with the rest looked up from reference TRBV5-1 and TRBJ2-7, is KAGVTQTPRYLIKTRGQQVTLSCSPISGHRSVSWYQQTPGQGLQFLFEYFSETQRNKGNFPGRFSGRQFSNSRSEMNVSTLELGDSALYLCASSPREGPHEQYFGPGTRLTVT.

CDR3 sequence: CASSYQGGNEAFF. As DNA, the CDR3 is TGTGCCAGCAGTTACCAGGGAGGAAATGAAGCTTTCTTT. V gene TRBV6-5 combines with J gene TRBJ1-1; D might be TRBD1 (5 bases). CDR1 and CDR2 from the germline V gene are MNHEY and SVGAGI. The V end lost 2 bases, the J end lost 7 bases, and 11 bases lay between the germline ends. The CDR3 runs 13 residues.

V and J are TRBV20-1 and TRBJ2-7; D possibly uses TRBD1 or TRBD2 (5 bases each). The germline V gene encodes CDR1 DFQATT and CDR2 SNEGSKA (reference sequence). V was pared by 6 bases and J by 6 bases, with 15 bases between. The length of the CDR3 is 12 residues. CDR3 sequence (DNA): TGCAGTGCCAAGGGGACCGCTAGCGAGCAGTACTTC. As protein: CSAKGTASEQYF.

The V and J genes are TRBV12-3 or TRBV12-4 and TRBJ2-5; a possible D gene is TRBD1 (6 bases). The CDR3 sequence is 13 residues long. V lost 5 bases and J lost 5, with 12 bases in between. The CDR3 region is CASSRDTRETQYF. CDR3 DNA: TGTGCCAGCAGTCGGGACACACGGGAGACCCAGTACTTC.

The chain couples TRBV2 to TRBJ2-7; D unclear. Looked up from germline, CDR1 is SNHLY and CDR2 is FYNNEI. V was clipped by 11 bases and J by 3 bases, with 14 bases between them. CDR3 length: 12 residues. The CDR3 DNA is TGTGCCGCCAGGAGCAACAACTACGAGCAGTACTTC. It translates to CAARSNNYEQYF.

The rearrangement uses TRBV7-3 and TRBJ2-1; TRBD2 agrees at 9 bases. Looked up from germline, CDR1 is SGHTA and CDR2 is FQGTGA. Trimming took 5 bases from V and 8 from J; bases not matched to a gene: 16. This CDR3 is 17 amino acids long. CDR3 DNA: TGTGCCAGCAGCCCACAAGTGGGGCTAGCGGGGAAAGATGAGCAGTTCTTC. Translation gives CASSPQVGLAGKDEQFF.

The CDR3 sequence is CASSYSGTGRTEAFF. The CDR3 region has the DNA TGCGCCAGCAGCTACTCCGGGACAGGGCGGACTGAAGCTTTCTTT. This chain links TRBV5-1 with TRBJ1-1, with 9 bases fitting TRBD1. J gave up 5 bases and V 3 bases, and 8 bases lay outside the gene matches. Germline V gene data show CDR1 as SGHRS and CDR2 as YFSETQ. The CDR3 sequence is 15 residues long.

This chain's CDR3 is CSVAPFGAAMNTEAFF. CDR3 bases: TGCAGCGTTGCCCCTTTTGGGGCAGCTATGAACACTGAAGCTTTCTTT. J is TRBJ1-1 and V is TRBV29-1, with D possibly matching TRBD1 (5 bases). CDR3 size: 16 residues. CDR1 is SQVTM, CDR2 ANQGSEA, per germline. Deletions cut 4 bases from V and 0 bases from J, with 18 bases between.